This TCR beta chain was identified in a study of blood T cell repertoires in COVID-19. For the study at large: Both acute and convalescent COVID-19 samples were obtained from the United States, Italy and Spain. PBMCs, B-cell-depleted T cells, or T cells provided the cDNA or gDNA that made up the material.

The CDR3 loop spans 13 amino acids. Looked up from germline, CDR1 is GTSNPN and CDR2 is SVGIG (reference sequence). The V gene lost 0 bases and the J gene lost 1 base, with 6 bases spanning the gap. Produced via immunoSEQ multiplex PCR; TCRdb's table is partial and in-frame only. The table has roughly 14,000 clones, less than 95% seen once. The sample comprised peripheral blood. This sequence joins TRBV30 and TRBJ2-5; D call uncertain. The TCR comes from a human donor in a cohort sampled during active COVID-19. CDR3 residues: CAWSVLVQETQYF. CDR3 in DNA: TGTGCCTGGAGTGTACTGGTCCAAGAGACCCAGTACTTC. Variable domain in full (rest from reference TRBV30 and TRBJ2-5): SQTIHQWPATLVQPVGSPLSLECTVEGTSNPNLYWYRQAAGRGLQLLFYSVGIGQISSEVPQNLSASRPQDRQFILSSKKLLLSDSGFYLCAWSVLVQETQYFGPGTRLLVL.